These 30 T cell receptor beta chains share one sample of origin, sequenced in a study of T cells in Graves' hyperthyroidism and ophthalmopathy. Amplification yielded TCR beta CDR3 regions, with RNA transcripts as the source. Researchers ran a first-round RT-PCR on the TCR CDR3 using the HTBI primer set. TCRdb called the multiplex PCR reads again in MiXCR, with one record for every CDR3 protein. Here the sample spans approximately 530,000 distinct CDR3 sequences, just under 20% being singletons. Sequencing was carried out using blood. Receptors were obtained from a man aged 40-49 years with Graves' ophthalmopathy.

This clonotype was observed a few times. The chain joins TRBV29-1 to TRBJ1-1; D gene ambiguous. Trimming removed 3 bases at V and 0 bases at J, with 14 bases between. Germline V gene lookup returns CDR1 SQVTM and CDR2 ANQGSEA. The CDR3 has 15 amino acids. CDR3 residues: CSVDSQATMNTEAFF. The CDR3, as DNA: TGCAGCGTTGATAGCCAGGCTACAATGAACACTGAAGCTTTCTTT.

The rearrangement links TRBV6-1 to TRBJ1-1, with D unresolved. V lost 6 bases and J lost 10, with 15 bases in between. CDR3 size: 12 residues. In germline, CDR1 is MNHNS, CDR2 SASEGT. The CDR3 DNA is TGTGCCAGCAGGACGGAGTTACGGGGAGCTTTCTTT. Protein sequence: CASRTELRGAFF.

This clonotype was found many times. The genes are TRBV5-1 and TRBJ1-6; D uncertain. The CDR3 runs 14 residues. Trimming removed 0 bases at V and 9 bases at J, with 10 bases between. CDR1 SGHRS and CDR2 YFSETQ come from the germline V gene. CDR3 in amino acids: CASSLGEWVSPLHF. CDR3 coding DNA: TGCGCCAGCAGCTTGGGGGAATGGGTTTCACCCCTCCACTTT. The variable domain in full, with the rest retrieved from reference TRBV5-1 and TRBJ1-6, is KAGVTQTPRYLIKTRGQQVTLSCSPISGHRSVSWYQQTPGQGLQFLFEYFSETQRNKGNFPGRFSGRQFSNSRSEMNVSTLELGDSALYLCASSLGEWVSPLHFGNGTRLTVT.

This clonotype showed up many times. The rearrangement uses TRBV12-5 and TRBJ2-5; D unresolved. V shed 0 bases and J shed 2 bases, with 10 bases lying between them. This CDR3 region has 15 residues. Germline V gene data show CDR1 as LGHNT and CDR2 as FRNRAP. CDR3 nucleotides: TGTGCTAGTGGTTTGGTACGGGTGCATCAAGAGACCCAGTACTTC. This sequence encodes CASGLVRVHQETQYF.

Ten or more counts support this clonotype. The V and J genes are TRBV11-2 and TRBJ2-5; 7 bases line up with TRBD2. V was clipped by 5 bases and J by 4 bases; unmatched bases: 7. The CDR3 covers 14 residues. From germline, CDR1 is SGHAT and CDR2 FQNNGV. CDR3 nucleotides: TGTGCCAGCAGCCCCATCGGGGAGGGAGAGACCCAGTACTTC. This codes for CASSPIGEGETQYF.

The chain combines TRBV7-6 with TRBJ2-1; D is undetermined. The CDR3 covers 12 residues. The V end lost 5 bases, the J end lost 10 bases, and 12 bases lay between the germline ends. CDR1 and CDR2 (germline): SGHVS, FNYEAQ. CDR3 in DNA: TGTGCCAGCAGCCCAGGCCTTTTGGAGCAGTTCTTC. This sequence encodes CASSPGLLEQFF.

The V and J genes are TRBV25-1 and TRBJ1-1; the match to TRBD1 covers 11 bases. The junction had 7 bases not matched to a gene; V was cut back by 4 bases and J by 3 bases. CDR1 is MGHDK and CDR2 is SYGVNS in the germline V gene. This CDR3 region has 16 residues. The CDR3 protein is CASSVRTGGYDTEAFF. DNA for the CDR3: TGTGCCAGCAGTGTACGGACAGGGGGCTACGACACTGAAGCTTTCTTT.

As concerns this clonotype: Lacking the conserved final phenylalanine or tryptophan, this CDR3 likely reflects a read error. The gene calls are TRBV12-3 or TRBV12-4 and TRBJ1-3; D is uncertain. The CDR3 length is 14 residues. V was trimmed by 4 bases and J by 1 base, leaving 8 bases between them. The CDR3 nucleotides read TGTGCCAGCAGTTATGGTGGGTCTGGAAACACCATATATTCT. Residues: CASSYGGSGNTIYS.

This clonotype was observed many times. The chain employs TRBV28 and TRBJ1-1; tentatively, D is TRBD1 (6 bases). Germline V gene sequence: CDR1 MDHEN, CDR2 SYDVKM. CDR3 length equals 11 residues. Written as DNA, the CDR3 is TGTGCAATCCGGGGACAAACTGAAGCTTTCTTT. Residues: CAIRGQTEAFF.

This clonotype turned up a few times. J is TRBJ2-5 and V is TRBV6-1, with D possibly matching TRBD1 (6 bases). Germline V gene lookup returns CDR1 MNHNS and CDR2 SASEGT. Trimming removed 3 bases from V and 4 bases from J, with 12 bases in between. The length of the CDR3 is 14 residues. In DNA, the CDR3 is TGTGCCAGCAGTGACTTGCGACAGGTAGAGACCCAGTACTTC. This codes for CASSDLRQVETQYF.

This clonotype was seen repeatedly, ten times or more. V gene TRBV5-1 combines with J gene TRBJ2-3; D is ambiguous. CDR1 SGHRS and CDR2 YFSETQ come from the germline V gene. With 5 bases removed from V and 2 bases from J, the gap between germline ends came to 12 bases. The CDR3 length is 14 residues. In DNA form, the CDR3 reads TGCGCCAGCAGTAAGGCACAGTTCACAGATACGCAGTATTTT. It encodes CASSKAQFTDTQYF.

This clonotype was counted many times. This sequence joins TRBV12-3 or TRBV12-4 and TRBJ2-3; D is unclear. V lost 1 base to trimming and J lost 4 bases, with 18 bases between them. The CDR3 is 17 residues long. DNA of the CDR3: TGTGCCAGCAGTTTAGGTAACGCACTCTCACTTGCAGATACGCAGTATTTT. Amino acids: CASSLGNALSLADTQYF.

V usage is TRBV15 and J usage is TRBJ2-7; D ambiguous. The germline CDR1 and CDR2 sequences are LNHNV and YYDKDF (reference sequence). With 0 bases removed from V and 6 bases from J, the gap between germline ends came to 9 bases. The CDR3 covers 13 residues. The CDR3 DNA follows: TGTGCCACCAGCAGAGATTGGGGAAGCGAGCAGTACTTC. Translating it yields CATSRDWGSEQYF. Full variable domain (rest looked up from reference TRBV15 and TRBJ2-7): DAMVIQNPRYQVTQFGKPVTLSCSQTLNHNVMYWYQQKSSQAPKLLFHYYDKDFNNEADTPDNFQSRRPNTSFCFLDIRSPGLGDTAMYLCATSRDWGSEQYFGPGTRLTVT.

This clonotype came up a few times. This sequence joins TRBV7-2 and TRBJ2-7; D is unclear. Germline CDR1 is SGHTA and CDR2 is FQGNSA. Deletions cut 5 bases from V and 0 bases from J, with 17 bases between. This CDR3 is 16 amino acids long. DNA of the CDR3: TGTGCCAGCAGCGTACGGACGACCCCGAGCTCCTACGAGCAGTACTTC. Translated: CASSVRTTPSSYEQYF.

The chain employs TRBV18 and TRBJ2-6; 9 bases are shared with TRBD1. The J segment lost 4 bases and the V segment lost 4 bases, leaving 5 bases of the junction unmatched. Germline V CDR1 and CDR2: KGHSH, LQKENI. This CDR3 has 16 residues. CDR3 in DNA: TGTGCCAGCTCACAACAGGGGGCGCAAGGGGCCAACGTCCTGACTTTC. This codes for CASSQQGAQGANVLTF.

There are a few counts of this clonotype. V gene TRBV9 combines with J gene TRBJ2-3; weak D call: TRBD2 (6 bases). Per germline, CDR1 SGDLS and CDR2 YYNGEE. The length of the CDR3 is 15 residues. The V and J ends lost 3 bases and 1 base respectively, with 12 bases between them. The DNA for the CDR3 is TGTGCCAGCAGCGCCACTAGCTTCGGCACAGATACGCAGTATTTT. It specifies CASSATSFGTDTQYF. The complete variable domain, with remaining parts taken from reference TRBV9 and TRBJ2-3, reads DSGVTQTPKHLITATGQRVTLRCSPRSGDLSVYWYQQSLDQGLQFLIQYYNGEERAKGNILERFSAQQFPDLHSELNLSSLELGDSALYFCASSATSFGTDTQYFGPGTRLTVL.

J is TRBJ1-5 and V is TRBV6-1; the D is unclear. The V end lost 2 bases, the J end lost 2 bases, and 13 bases lay between the germline ends. Per the germline V gene, CDR1 is MNHNS and CDR2 is SASEGT. This CDR3 has 16 residues. The CDR3 sequence is CASSELVGRGNQPQHF. CDR3 sequence (DNA): TGTGCCAGCAGTGAATTGGTAGGGCGAGGCAATCAGCCCCAGCATTTT.

About this clonotype itself: A clone one base away is much larger, so this may be a read error. V and J are TRBV2 and TRBJ1-2; D is possibly TRBD1 (6 bases). The CDR3 contains 11 residues. Germline V gene data show CDR1 as SNHLY and CDR2 as FYNNEI. The CDR3 is CAGRGLDGYTF. The DNA of the CDR3 is TGTGCCGGCAGGGGACTCGATGGCTACACCTTC.

The chain carries TRBV6-1 and TRBJ1-4; D uncertain. The germline gives CDR1 MNHNS, CDR2 SASEGT. The CDR3 covers 13 residues. Trimming removed 4 bases from V and 5 bases from J, with 8 bases in between. Here the CDR3 DNA reads TGTGCCAGCAGTGTTCTCAGGAATGAAAAACTGTTTTTT. It encodes CASSVLRNEKLFF.

This chain joins TRBV2 and TRBJ2-2, with 10 bases aligning to TRBD2. Trimming cost V 6 bases and J 8 bases; bases outside gene matches: 3. From germline, CDR1 is SNHLY and CDR2 FYNNEI. There are 13 residues in the CDR3. The chain's CDR3 is CASSASGSGELFF. The CDR3 bases are TGTGCCAGCAGCGCTAGCGGGAGTGGGGAGCTGTTTTTT.

This clonotype was counted many times. The chain has TRBV6-1 and TRBJ1-2; D remains unclear. CDR1 and CDR2 from the germline V gene are MNHNS and SASEGT. Between the trimmed V and J ends, which lost 7 bases and 3 bases, there was a span of 6 bases. CDR3 size: 11 residues. CDR3 amino acids: CASTLDYGYTF. For the CDR3, the DNA is TGTGCCAGCACACTGGACTATGGCTACACCTTC.

The chain employs TRBV29-1 and TRBJ2-1; D is unresolved. The CDR3 consists of 10 residues. Germline V gives CDR1 SQVTM, CDR2 ANQGSEA. V lost 6 bases, J lost 3 bases, and 3 bases lay in between. This chain's CDR3 is CSVGYNEQFF. CDR3 nucleotides: TGCAGCGTCGGCTACAATGAGCAGTTCTTC.

CDR3: CASSQEGTRVGLYF. The CDR3 nucleotides are TGCGCCAGCAGCCAAGAAGGGACACGAGTCGGTCTGTACTTC. V usage is TRBV4-1 and J usage is TRBJ2-5; possibly TRBD1 for D (6 bases). V dropped 0 bases and J dropped 13 bases, with 18 bases sitting between them. This CDR3 region has 14 residues. Germline V gene data show CDR1 as MGHRA and CDR2 as YSYEKL.

This clonotype was seen only a few times. The chain carries TRBV29-1 and TRBJ2-3; a possible D gene is TRBD2 (6 bases). The CDR3 sequence is 17 residues long. Germline V gene sequence: CDR1 SQVTM, CDR2 ANQGSEA. V was shortened by 4 bases and J by 1 base, with 21 bases between the two germline ends. The CDR3: CSVVGLASGYRTDTQYF. DNA for the CDR3: TGCAGCGTTGTGGGTCTAGCGAGCGGGTACCGCACAGATACGCAGTATTTT.

Only a few counts were recorded for this clonotype. The V and J genes are TRBV5-1 and TRBJ2-7; D possibly corresponds to TRBD2 (6 bases). Trimming removed 1 base from V and 7 bases from J, with 21 bases in between. Germline V gives CDR1 SGHRS, CDR2 YFSETQ. The CDR3 has 16 residues. This chain's CDR3 is CASSLRLRQGGEEQYF. The DNA for the CDR3 is TGCGCCAGCAGCTTGAGACTAAGGCAGGGAGGTGAGGAGCAGTACTTC.

DNA for the CDR3: TGTGCCAGCAGTTACGGGACAGGGATGTTCGACGAGCAGTACTTC. This encodes CASSYGTGMFDEQYF. The chain is built from TRBV6-2 or TRBV6-3 and TRBJ2-7; TRBD1 agrees at 9 bases. Germline V gene sequence: CDR1 MNHEY, CDR2 SVGEGT. This CDR3 contains 15 residues. The V gene end was trimmed by 2 bases and the J gene end by 5 bases; junction bases not matched to a gene: 7.

This clonotype came up a few times. The chain combines TRBV30 with TRBJ2-2; possibly TRBD1 for D (6 bases). CDR1 is GTSNPN, CDR2 SVGIG, per germline (reference sequence). The CDR3 runs to 16 residues. V dropped 3 bases and J dropped 3 bases, with 17 bases sitting between them. Here the CDR3 reads CAWSVPVGADTGELFF. DNA of the CDR3: TGTGCCTGGAGCGTCCCCGTGGGGGCGGACACCGGGGAGCTGTTTTTT. Complete variable domain (other parts from reference TRBV30 and TRBJ2-2): SQTIHQWPATLVQPVGSPLSLECTVEGTSNPNLYWYRQAAGRGLQLLFYSVGIGQISSEVPQNLSASRPQDRQFILSSKKLLLSDSGFYLCAWSVPVGADTGELFFGEGSRLTVL.

The chain combines TRBV10-3 with TRBJ1-1; no reliable D call. V gave up 7 bases and J gave up 6 bases, with 18 bases separating them. Germline V CDR1 and CDR2: ENHRY, SYGVKD. CDR3 length: 14 residues. The CDR3, as DNA: TGTGCCATCACCCAAGTTTGGCAAAACGCTGAAGCTTTCTTT. It translates to CAITQVWQNAEAFF.

The rearrangement joins TRBV4-1 to TRBJ1-2, with 7 positions matching TRBD1. CDR3 size: 16 residues. The ends lost 4 bases at V and 2 bases at J; junction bases unmatched: 10. Germline-derived CDR1 and CDR2 are MGHRA and YSYEKL. CDR3 region: CASSPPRPGGNYGYTF. In DNA form, the CDR3 reads TGCGCCAGCAGCCCCCCCCGGCCAGGGGGAAACTATGGCTACACCTTC.

This clonotype was observed at least ten times. For the CDR3, the DNA is TGTGCCAGCAGCTTATCCGGAGGGGAGCTGTTTTTT. It codes for CASSLSGGELFF. The gene calls are TRBV7-9 and TRBJ2-2, with D unclear. The CDR3 runs to 12 residues. Looked up from germline, CDR1 is SEHNR and CDR2 is FQNEAQ (reference sequence). Between the trimmed V and J ends, which lost 2 bases and 8 bases, there was a span of 6 bases.